This T cell receptor beta chain was captured in a study of siplizumab effects on memory and regulatory T cells. Study conclusions and caveats: Tregs proliferating in siplizumab cultures lacked confirmation of their suppressive function.

Details on this clone: Its antigen is not known.

Per sample, 100,000 or so TCR templates underwent assay. Method: immunoSEQ multiplex PCR; TCRdb's copy keeps in-frame clones and lacks some. The sample shows roughly 100,000 clones, around nine tenths of them seen only once. Germline assignment: CDR1 SGHDN and CDR2 FVKESK. This CDR3 is built from 17 residues. V lost 2 bases to trimming and J lost 7 bases; unmatched junction nucleotides: 6. Input material: CD4+ T cells sorted from blood. The clonotype was recovered from a human donor in good health. This sequence joins TRBV14 and TRBJ2-1; TRBD2 aligns across 15 bases. The CDR3 nucleotides are TGTGCCAGCAGCCAACCCCGGACTAGCGGGAGGGGGAATGAGCAGTTCTTC. It translates to CASSQPRTSGRGNEQFF.